Listed here are 22 T cell receptor beta chains from one sample, sequenced in a study of blood T cell repertoires in COVID-19 (dated by TCRdb to 2020 to 2021). Libraries were made using the immunoSEQ multiplex PCR assay. Sourced from immuneACCESS, this table was stored by TCRdb with only in-frame sequences that have V and J called. A share of the clones is absent; for the studies checked, an unresolved V gene accounts for under half, and the remainder has no known explanation. Recorded for this sample are about 350,000 clones; more than 85% of them occurred a single time. The top ten constitute just under 3% of the sample. The material sequenced was PBMCs or T cells enriched from blood (not recorded which). The receptors were sampled from a woman aged 25 to 45 who had recovered from COVID-19.

The chain has TRBV28 and TRBJ1-5; 8 nucleotides match TRBD1. After removal of 2 bases from V and 4 bases from J, the junction contained 16 bases not matched to a gene. This CDR3 has 19 amino acids. CDR1 MDHEN and CDR2 SYDVKM come from the germline V gene. CDR3 sequence (DNA): TGTGCCAGCAGTTTAGCGTGGACAGGGCTCTTCTCGGGGAATCAGCCCCAGCATTTT. This translates into CASSLAWTGLFSGNQPQHF. The entire variable domain, with the rest obtained from reference TRBV28 and TRBJ1-5, is as follows: DVKVTQSSRYLVKRTGEKVFLECVQDMDHENMFWYRQDPGLGLRLIYFSYDVKMKEKGDIPEGYSVSREKKERFSLILESASTNQTSMYLCASSLAWTGLFSGNQPQHFGDGTRLSIL.

The chain has TRBV5-1 and TRBJ2-1; 7 bases line up with TRBD2. This CDR3 is 16 amino acids long. V shed 0 bases, J shed 0 bases, and the junction held 3 bases outside the gene matches. Per germline, CDR1 SGHRS and CDR2 YFSETQ. The CDR3 DNA is TGCGCCAGCAGCTTGGAGGCGGGAGTCTCCTACAATGAGCAGTTCTTC. Translating it yields CASSLEAGVSYNEQFF. The variable domain in full, completed from reference TRBV5-1 and TRBJ2-1, reads KAGVTQTPRYLIKTRGQQVTLSCSPISGHRSVSWYQQTPGQGLQFLFEYFSETQRNKGNFPGRFSGRQFSNSRSEMNVSTLELGDSALYLCASSLEAGVSYNEQFFGPGTRLTVL.

The V gene is TRBV4-1, the J gene TRBJ2-7; TRBD2 aligns across 14 bases. The germline gives CDR1 MGHRA, CDR2 YSYEKL. J was trimmed by 3 bases and V by 2 bases; bases with no gene match: 6. This CDR3 region has 17 residues. The CDR3 sequence: CASSQRTGTSGSYEQYF. Written as DNA, the CDR3 is TGCGCCAGCAGCCAAAGGACCGGGACTAGCGGGAGCTACGAGCAGTACTTC.

This chain joins TRBV29-1 and TRBJ1-2; D gene ambiguous. The CDR3 length is 15 residues. V shed 0 bases and J shed 8 bases, with 19 bases lying between them. The V gene's germline CDR1 is SQVTM and CDR2 ANQGSEA. CDR3 bases: TGCAGCGTTGAAGATCGGAGAGCCAACCCCTGGGGCTACACCTTC. Translation gives CSVEDRRANPWGYTF. Supplemented by reference TRBV29-1 and TRBJ1-2, the full variable domain reads SAVISQKPSRDICQRGTSLTIQCQVDSQVTMMFWYRQQPGQSLTLIATANQGSEATYESGFVIDKFPISRPNLTFSTLTVSNMSPEDSSIYLCSVEDRRANPWGYTFGSGTRLTVV.

This rearrangement joins TRBV19 to TRBJ1-5, with a tentative D call TRBD1 (6 bases). Germline assignment: CDR1 LNHDA and CDR2 SQIVND (reference sequence). This CDR3 has 13 residues. V gave up 6 bases and J gave up 6 bases, with 12 bases separating them. Here the CDR3 reads CASSIKGGQPQHF. The DNA for the CDR3 is TGTGCCAGTAGCATCAAAGGGGGTCAGCCCCAGCATTTT.

The chain joins TRBV5-1 to TRBJ1-4; D call uncertain. Trimming cost V 0 bases and J 3 bases, with 9 bases left between them. Germline-derived CDR1 and CDR2 are SGHRS and YFSETQ. This CDR3 contains 15 residues. CDR3 in amino acids: CASSLGHAANEKLFF. The CDR3 DNA is TGCGCCAGCAGCTTGGGCCACGCGGCTAATGAAAAACTGTTTTTT. Using reference TRBV5-1 and TRBJ1-4 for the parts outside the CDR3, the full variable domain is KAGVTQTPRYLIKTRGQQVTLSCSPISGHRSVSWYQQTPGQGLQFLFEYFSETQRNKGNFPGRFSGRQFSNSRSEMNVSTLELGDSALYLCASSLGHAANEKLFFGSGTQLSVL.

The J gene is TRBJ1-2, the V gene TRBV7-9; D ambiguous. Germline CDR1 is SEHNR and CDR2 is FQNEAQ (reference sequence). This CDR3 comprises 12 residues. Trimming removed 1 base at V and 7 bases at J, with 7 bases between. The CDR3 protein is CASSLGQSGYTF. DNA of the CDR3: TGTGCCAGCAGCTTAGGGCAGTCTGGCTACACCTTC.

This clone was seen only once. The chain links TRBV29-1 to TRBJ1-2, with D maybe TRBD1 (6 bases). This CDR3 comprises 13 residues. V dropped 7 bases and J dropped 0 bases, with 12 bases sitting between them. CDR1 is SQVTM and CDR2 is ANQGSEA in the germline V gene. DNA of the CDR3: TGCAGCGCTACGACAGGTTCTAACTATGGCTACACCTTC. It yields the protein CSATTGSNYGYTF.

The chain employs TRBV5-4 and TRBJ2-1; the match to TRBD2 covers 11 bases. The ends lost 3 bases at V and 2 bases at J; junction bases unmatched: 4. The V gene's germline CDR1 is SGHNT and CDR2 YYREEE (reference sequence). This CDR3 has 16 amino acids. The CDR3 sequence is CASSSIAGGPYNEQFF. As DNA, the CDR3 is TGTGCCAGCAGCTCAATAGCGGGAGGGCCCTACAATGAGCAGTTCTTC.

V gene TRBV5-1 combines with J gene TRBJ2-7; D ambiguous. The CDR3 is 14 residues long. Trimming removed 2 bases at V and 0 bases at J, with 9 bases between. CDR1 and CDR2 (germline): SGHRS, YFSETQ. In nucleotides, the CDR3 is TGCGCCAGCAGCTTTGTCTCGAGCTCCTACGAGCAGTACTTC. The encoded protein is CASSFVSSSYEQYF.

V is TRBV28 and J is TRBJ2-6; D ambiguous. The CDR3 is made up of 14 amino acids. Trimming left V 3 bases short and J 0 bases short, with 3 bases between. CDR1 and CDR2 (germline): MDHEN, SYDVKM. CDR3 protein: CASSFLSGANVLTF. The CDR3 nucleotides read TGTGCCAGCAGTTTTCTCTCTGGGGCCAACGTCCTGACTTTC. The full variable domain, rest sourced from reference TRBV28 and TRBJ2-6, is DVKVTQSSRYLVKRTGEKVFLECVQDMDHENMFWYRQDPGLGLRLIYFSYDVKMKEKGDIPEGYSVSREKKERFSLILESASTNQTSMYLCASSFLSGANVLTFGAGSRLTVL.

The genes are TRBV7-9 and TRBJ2-1; no firm D call. This CDR3 has 15 amino acids. Trimming took 1 base from V and 4 from J, leaving 11 bases between them. CDR1 and CDR2 (germline): SEHNR, FQNEAQ (reference sequence). CDR3 DNA: TGTGCCAGCAGCTTAGAAGTGGCCCCTTACAATGAGCAGTTCTTC. This translates into CASSLEVAPYNEQFF.

J is TRBJ1-2 and V is TRBV12-3 or TRBV12-4, with D maybe TRBD1 (5 bases). The V gene lost 3 bases and the J gene lost 5 bases, with 7 bases spanning the gap. CDR3 length: 12 residues. CDR3 amino acids: CASSLGLYGYTF. The CDR3 DNA sequence: TGTGCCAGCAGTTTGGGACTATATGGCTACACCTTC.

The chain is built from TRBV6-1 and TRBJ2-2; D possibly corresponds to TRBD1 (5 bases). V gave up 0 bases and J gave up 1 base, with 9 bases separating them. This CDR3 has 16 amino acids. Germline CDR1 is MNHNS and CDR2 is SASEGT. CDR3 DNA: TGTGCCAGCAGTGAAGCAGTCAGGGTGAACACCGGGGAGCTGTTTTTT. Protein: CASSEAVRVNTGELFF.

In its sample, this clone was seen a few times. J is TRBJ2-1 and V is TRBV4-1; 9 bases fit TRBD1. The CDR3 is made up of 15 amino acids. V gave up 4 bases and J gave up 6 bases; unmatched junction bases: 7. Germline lookup yields CDR1 MGHRA and CDR2 YSYEKL. CDR3 region: CASSRGGQGSNEQFF. CDR3 coding DNA: TGCGCCAGCAGCCGAGGGGGACAGGGCTCCAATGAGCAGTTCTTC.

The chain employs TRBV5-1 and TRBJ2-3, with 11 bases lining up with TRBD2. Germline CDR1 reads SGHRS; CDR2 reads YFSETQ. The ends lost 0 bases at V and 2 bases at J; junction bases unmatched: 2. CDR3 length equals 16 residues. The chain's CDR3 is CASSLVAGGPTDTQYF. In DNA, the CDR3 is TGCGCCAGCAGCTTGGTAGCGGGAGGGCCCACAGATACGCAGTATTTT. Looking up the rest from reference TRBV5-1 and TRBJ2-3 gives the full variable domain: KAGVTQTPRYLIKTRGQQVTLSCSPISGHRSVSWYQQTPGQGLQFLFEYFSETQRNKGNFPGRFSGRQFSNSRSEMNVSTLELGDSALYLCASSLVAGGPTDTQYFGPGTRLTVL.

A remark on this clone: Different DNA sequences within this sample yield the same CDR3. CDR3: CASSPNRGGDQPQHF. The DNA of the CDR3 is TGTGCCAGCTCACCAAACAGGGGGGGGGATCAGCCCCAGCATTTT. This rearrangement joins TRBV18 to TRBJ1-5; TRBD1 matches 8 bases. CDR3 length: 15 residues. Germline V gene lookup returns CDR1 KGHSH and CDR2 LQKENI. The V and J ends lost 2 bases and 5 bases, in that order; junction bases with no gene match: 5.

The chain carries TRBV4-2 and TRBJ2-5, with D perhaps TRBD2 (5 bases). The germline V gene encodes CDR1 LGHNA and CDR2 YNFKEQ. This CDR3 has 13 residues. The ends were cut back, 3 bases at V and 2 bases at J, with 7 bases in the middle. Written as DNA, the CDR3 is TGTGCCAGCAGCCAGGACTCACAAGAGACCCAGTACTTC. It encodes CASSQDSQETQYF.

In nucleotides, the CDR3 is TGCGCCAGCAGCTTTGCCGGGACAGGAGCATCCTATGGCTACACCTTC. This encodes CASSFAGTGASYGYTF. The chain combines TRBV5-1 with TRBJ1-2; TRBD1 aligns across 8 bases. Germline V lookup: CDR1 SGHRS, CDR2 YFSETQ. The V and J ends lost 2 bases and 4 bases, in that order; junction bases with no gene match: 10. The CDR3 runs 16 residues.

This chain joins TRBV18 and TRBJ2-7; 10 bases align to TRBD2. The CDR3 extends over 13 amino acids. J lost 4 bases, V lost 4 bases, and 1 base had no gene match. Germline V gene sequence: CDR1 KGHSH, CDR2 LQKENI. CDR3: CASSLAGGYEQYF. The CDR3 DNA reads TGTGCCAGCTCACTAGCGGGGGGTTACGAGCAGTACTTC. The whole variable domain, filled in from reference TRBV18 and TRBJ2-7, reads NAGVMQNPRHLVRRRGQEARLRCSPMKGHSHVYWYRQLPEEGLKFMVYLQKENIIDESGMPKERFSAEFPKEGPSILRIQQVVRGDSAAYFCASSLAGGYEQYFGPGTRLTVT.

The chain combines TRBV28 with TRBJ2-4; a possible D gene is TRBD1 (6 bases). Germline V gene data show CDR1 as MDHEN and CDR2 as SYDVKM. CDR3 length: 19 amino acids. V dropped 2 bases and J dropped 6 bases, with 26 bases sitting between them. DNA for the CDR3: TGTGCCAGCAGTTTAGGCCATGGGGGCAGGGAAGATGTTGCAAACATTCAGTACTTC. Residues: CASSLGHGGREDVANIQYF.

V usage is TRBV7-2 and J usage is TRBJ2-5; TRBD1 matches at 9 bases. V was pared by 4 bases and J by 6 bases, with 9 bases of the junction left unmatched. Germline loops: CDR1 SGHTA, CDR2 FQGNSA. The CDR3 has 15 amino acids. The CDR3 is CASSSQGQGSQTQYF. The CDR3 nucleotides read TGTGCCAGCAGCTCCCAAGGACAGGGGAGCCAGACCCAGTACTTC.